These 28 T cell receptor beta chains were all obtained from the same sample, sequenced in a study of blood T cells in healthy people across ages. The second PCR ran about 6 to 11 cycles with a sample-barcoded 5' primer and J-beta primers. MiXCR, run by TCRdb on the 5' RACE reads, gives a single entry per CDR3 protein. The table records hundreds of thousands of distinct CDR3 sequences, about 34% of them present only once. Specimen: blood. Source of these receptors: a man younger than 35 in good health.

J is TRBJ2-7 and V is TRBV18, with TRBD2 matching 7 bases. The CDR3 length is 16 residues. CDR1 KGHSH and CDR2 LQKENI come from the germline V gene. J gave up 1 base and V 2 bases, and 8 bases lay outside the gene matches. This CDR3 reads CASSPNWEGSSYEQYF. In nucleotides, the CDR3 is TGTGCCAGCTCACCAAATTGGGAGGGCTCATCCTACGAGCAGTACTTC.

The table lists this clonotype with a count of one. The V gene is TRBV7-9, the J gene TRBJ1-2; D unresolved. V gave up 4 bases and J gave up 8 bases, with 11 bases separating them. The CDR3 contains 12 residues. CDR1 is SEHNR and CDR2 is FQNEAQ in the germline V gene (reference sequence). CDR3 protein: CASSWWLQGYTF. The CDR3 coding sequence is TGTGCCAGCAGCTGGTGGTTACAGGGCTACACCTTC.

The chain recombines TRBV7-2 with TRBJ2-7; 9 nucleotides agree with TRBD1. In germline, CDR1 is SGHTA, CDR2 FQGNSA. V shed 6 bases, J shed 7 bases, and the junction held 16 bases outside the gene matches. The CDR3 sequence is 16 residues long. CDR3 bases: TGTGCCAGCAGTCGAACAGGGGGCGCAGAAAACAAGGAGCAGTACTTC. Residues: CASSRTGGAENKEQYF.

This clonotype was seen at least ten times. The CDR3 DNA reads as TGTGCCATCAGTGCCGCGGACAGGGTCAATTCACCCCTCCACTTT. Amino acid sequence: CAISAADRVNSPLHF. This rearrangement joins TRBV10-3 to TRBJ1-6, with 8 bases identical to TRBD1. The CDR3 contains 15 residues. Trimming removed 4 bases from V and 7 bases from J; junction bases left unmatched: 6. CDR1 and CDR2 (germline): ENHRY, SYGVKD.

This clonotype was recorded many times. This chain links TRBV12-3 or TRBV12-4 with TRBJ2-5, with D possibly TRBD1 on 5 matching bases. CDR3 length equals 13 residues. The V and J ends lost 6 bases and 2 bases respectively, with 10 bases between them. The CDR3, as DNA: TGTGCCAGCAGGGGGCAACCTCAAGAGACCCAGTACTTC. It codes for CASRGQPQETQYF.

Points on this clonotype: A read error may explain this, as a much larger clone is one base away. The V and J genes are TRBV2 and TRBJ1-4, with a weak D call TRBD1 (6 bases). This CDR3 is 13 amino acids long. The germline CDR1 and CDR2 sequences are SNHLY and FYNNEI. CDR3 sequence (DNA): TGTGCCAGCAAACGGACAGTAAATGAAAAACTGTCTTTT. This gives the protein CASKRTVNEKLSF.

This clonotype was recorded a few times. The rearrangement uses TRBV4-1 and TRBJ2-3, with 10 positions matching TRBD2. The germline CDR1 and CDR2 sequences are MGHRA and YSYEKL. J was trimmed by 3 bases and V by 1 base; bases with no gene match: 7. The CDR3 is made up of 17 amino acids. This CDR3 is CASSQGSGGYGTDTQYF. The CDR3 nucleotides read TGCGCCAGCAGCCAAGGTAGCGGGGGGTACGGAACAGATACGCAGTATTTT.

This clonotype occurred a few times. This rearrangement joins TRBV20-1 to TRBJ2-1; 8 bases agree with TRBD1. Trimming at V came to 7 bases and at J to 4 bases, leaving 6 bases not matched to a gene. Germline assignment: CDR1 DFQATT and CDR2 SNEGSKA (reference sequence). The CDR3 sequence is 13 residues long. This chain's CDR3 is CSVQGQAYNEQFF. CDR3 sequence (DNA): TGCAGTGTCCAGGGACAGGCTTACAATGAGCAGTTCTTC.

V gene TRBV29-1 combines with J gene TRBJ2-3, with 8 bases aligning to TRBD1. This CDR3 contains 14 residues. With 3 bases clipped from V and 5 bases from J, the junction kept 7 bases outside the gene matches. Germline V gene data show CDR1 as SQVTM and CDR2 as ANQGSEA. CDR3 in amino acids: CSVDDRGRVDTQYF. In DNA form, the CDR3 reads TGCAGCGTTGATGACAGGGGTCGGGTAGATACGCAGTATTTT.

The chain is built from TRBV12-3 or TRBV12-4 and TRBJ2-1, with D tentatively TRBD2 (6 bases). The V end was cut by 6 bases, the J end by 5 bases, with 8 bases between. The CDR3 totals 12 residues. Written as DNA, the CDR3 is TGTGCCAGCAGGGAGCGGGACAATGAGCAGTTCTTC. Translation: CASRERDNEQFF.

In this sample, this clonotype turned up many times. The rearrangement joins TRBV12-3 or TRBV12-4 to TRBJ2-1; D is unresolved. The CDR3 covers 13 residues. Between the trimmed V and J ends, which lost 5 bases and 8 bases, there was a span of 13 bases. The CDR3 here is CASSPSLVDEQFF. The CDR3 region has the DNA TGTGCCAGCAGTCCCTCTTTGGTTGATGAGCAGTTCTTC.

The chain recombines TRBV7-8 with TRBJ2-1; no clear D. The J call may be mistaken, given a closer DNA end match to TRBJ2-7. Germline V gene data show CDR1 as SGHVS and CDR2 as FQNEAQ. The CDR3 spans 14 residues. The CDR3, as DNA: TGTGCCAGCAGCCCCTTAATAGCTGGCAATGAGCAGTACTTC. As protein: CASSPLIAGNEQYF.

In regard to this clonotype: Given a much more abundant clone one base away, this may be a read error. The chain carries TRBV10-3 and TRBJ2-1; possible D gene TRBD1, 5 bases. Per germline, CDR1 ENHRY and CDR2 SYGVKD. The CDR3 runs 12 residues. CDR3 protein: CAISEGQNERFF. CDR3 bases: TGTGCCATCAGTGAAGGACAAAATGAGCGGTTCTTC.

The table lists this clonotype with a count of one. The J gene is TRBJ2-3, the V gene TRBV5-1; D is unclear. CDR3 length equals 15 residues. Germline CDR1 is SGHRS and CDR2 is YFSETQ. Trimming shortened V by 2 bases and J by 0 bases, and 10 bases separated the two germline ends. CDR3 coding DNA: TGCGCCAGCAGCTTAGGTCCGTTAAGCACAGATACGCAGTATTTT. Translation gives CASSLGPLSTDTQYF.

As for this clonotype: A much larger clone lies a single base off, so this may be a read error. The chain uses TRBV4-3 and TRBJ1-2; D is undetermined. Germline CDR1 reads LGHNA; CDR2 reads YSLEER. There are 13 residues in the CDR3. The CDR3 is CARSQESAYGYTF. The CDR3 DNA reads as TGCGCCCGCAGCCAAGAGAGCGCCTATGGCTACACCTTC.

This rearrangement joins TRBV6-2 or TRBV6-3 to TRBJ1-6; 7 bases match TRBD1. Germline lookup yields CDR1 MNHEY and CDR2 SVGEGT. The V and J ends lost 2 bases and 10 bases, in that order; junction bases with no gene match: 11. The CDR3 length is 16 residues. The DNA of the CDR3 is TGTGCCAGCAGTTACCTTCGTGCAGGGGGACACTCACCCCTCCACTTT. Residues: CASSYLRAGGHSPLHF.

This clonotype was counted ten times or more. The chain uses TRBV6-5 and TRBJ2-5; D remains ambiguous. This CDR3 has 13 amino acids. Germline assignment: CDR1 MNHEY and CDR2 SVGAGI. V gave up 0 bases and J gave up 5 bases, with 7 bases separating them. CDR3 in amino acids: CASSYSILETQYF. The CDR3 DNA is TGTGCCAGCAGTTACTCGATTCTGGAGACCCAGTACTTC.

This clonotype appeared a few times. The V and J genes are TRBV3-1 and TRBJ2-6, with D possibly being TRBD1 (5 bases). Trimming left V 8 bases short and J 8 bases short, with 22 bases between. This CDR3 has 16 residues. The germline V gene has CDR1 LGHDT and CDR2 YNNKEL (reference sequence). The CDR3 region has the DNA TGTGCCAGCGGGGCCGAGGCGACCCGAGGTACCAACGTCCTGACTTTC. It specifies CASGAEATRGTNVLTF.

Ten or more counts support this clonotype. The chain combines TRBV9 with TRBJ2-3, with 7 positions matching TRBD2. The CDR3 runs 17 residues. Germline lookup yields CDR1 SGDLS and CDR2 YYNGEE. Germline trimming cut 3 bases from V and 0 bases from J; bases unmatched to any gene: 10. The CDR3 loop reads CASSASGGDSSTDTQYF. In DNA form, the CDR3 reads TGTGCCAGCAGCGCCTCGGGGGGAGACTCTAGCACAGATACGCAGTATTTT.

The rearrangement joins TRBV5-1 to TRBJ1-1; 7 bases are shared with TRBD1. V was pared by 0 bases and J by 4 bases, with 6 bases of the junction left unmatched. The CDR3 contains 15 residues. Looked up from germline, CDR1 is SGHRS and CDR2 is YFSETQ. The CDR3 spells CASSLEPGQITEAFF. The CDR3 DNA reads as TGCGCCAGCAGCTTGGAACCGGGACAGATCACTGAAGCTTTCTTT.

This clonotype was picked up a small number of times. The chain combines TRBV2 with TRBJ2-1, with D tentatively TRBD1 (6 bases). Per germline, CDR1 SNHLY and CDR2 FYNNEI. This CDR3 region has 14 residues. The V end lost 8 bases, the J end lost 0 bases, and 11 bases lay between the germline ends. In DNA form, the CDR3 reads TGTGCCAGCCAGCGAGGGGGCTCCTACAATGAGCAGTTCTTC. Amino acid sequence: CASQRGGSYNEQFF. Supplemented by reference TRBV2 and TRBJ2-1, the full variable domain reads EPEVTQTPSHQVTQMGQEVILRCVPISNHLYFYWYRQILGQKVEFLVSFYNNEISEKSEIFDDQFSVERPDGSNFTLKIRSTKLEDSAMYFCASQRGGSYNEQFFGPGTRLTVL.

Only a few counts were recorded for this clonotype. This chain joins TRBV5-1 and TRBJ1-5, with D unclear. The ends were cut back, 2 bases at V and 1 base at J, with 10 bases in the middle. The CDR3 totals 15 residues. From germline, CDR1 is SGHRS and CDR2 YFSETQ. CDR3 region: CASSFEGSSNQPQHF. In DNA, the CDR3 is TGCGCCAGCAGCTTCGAGGGATCGAGCAATCAGCCCCAGCATTTT.

This clonotype has only one observation. This chain connects TRBV12-3 or TRBV12-4 to TRBJ2-2; TRBD1 matches 11 bases. The CDR3 length is 15 residues. V lost 6 bases and J lost 7; bases outside the gene matches: 7. The CDR3 coding sequence is TGTGCCAGCAGGGAAGGACAGGGGGCAAGCGGGGAGCTGTTTTTT. As protein: CASREGQGASGELFF.

The V call is TRBV7-2, the J call TRBJ2-6, with TRBD1 matching 7 bases. From germline, CDR1 is SGHTA and CDR2 FQGNSA. The V gene end was trimmed by 1 base and the J gene end by 0 bases; junction bases not matched to a gene: 6. The CDR3 has 18 amino acids. CDR3 in amino acids: CASSLEGQPISGANVLTF. In DNA form, the CDR3 reads TGTGCCAGCAGCTTAGAGGGACAGCCCATCTCTGGGGCCAACGTCCTGACTTTC.

V usage is TRBV19 and J usage is TRBJ1-6; possible D gene TRBD1, 5 bases. The germline V gene encodes CDR1 LNHDA and CDR2 SQIVND (reference sequence). V shed 3 bases and J shed 11 bases, with 14 bases lying between them. This CDR3 contains 14 residues. CDR3 sequence: CASSMGLGEPPLHF. The CDR3, as DNA: TGTGCCAGTAGTATGGGGCTGGGGGAACCACCCCTCCACTTT.

This clonotype has just a few counts. The chain joins TRBV5-1 to TRBJ1-2, with unresolved D. Trimming cost V 2 bases and J 2 bases, with 10 bases left between them. Germline CDR1 reads SGHRS; CDR2 reads YFSETQ. The CDR3 contains 14 residues. CDR3 coding DNA: TGCGCCAGCAGCTTAGAACAGTCCAACTATGGCTACACCTTC. Its protein is CASSLEQSNYGYTF.

This clonotype was counted between two and nine times. This chain connects TRBV12-3 or TRBV12-4 to TRBJ2-1; D may be TRBD1 (6 bases). The CDR3 contains 15 residues. The germline V and J ends were trimmed by 5 bases and 2 bases, with 13 bases remaining between them. The CDR3 spells CASSRTASTYNEQFF. CDR3 bases: TGTGCCAGCAGTCGGACAGCGTCGACCTACAATGAGCAGTTCTTC.

This clonotype occurred a few times. This rearrangement joins TRBV6-6 to TRBJ2-1; 8 bases line up with TRBD2. Germline trimming cut 5 bases from V and 12 bases from J; bases unmatched to any gene: 15. CDR1 MNHNY and CDR2 SVGAGI come from the germline V gene (reference sequence). The CDR3 is 15 residues long. The CDR3 loop reads CASSGRLAKGDGQFF. CDR3 coding DNA: TGTGCCAGCAGTGGTCGACTAGCGAAAGGGGACGGGCAGTTCTTC.